These T cell receptor beta chains were read from a single sample in a study of T cell repertoires in cytomegalovirus infection. TCRdb ran MiXCR on the reads and lists one entry per CDR3 protein. The repertoire has around 240,000 distinct CDR3 sequences, 22% of them found once; the top ten carry over 15%. Input material: CD8+ T cells from PBMCs. These receptor sequences come from a human donor in good health (CMV status not recorded). Some clones in this sample may be carry-over from other donors' samples. CDR3s include the opening cysteine and the closing phenylalanine or tryptophan. D genes are given only for firm matches. Size is stated for part of the rows, as once, few or many counts, or as a class when the clone is expanded.

NA	few	TRBV5-6	TRBJ2-3	TGTGCCAGCTTACCCCGAACGACCACGCTCGCAGATACGCAGTATTTT	CASLPRTTTLADTQYF
NA	NA	TRBV7-9	TRBJ1-2	TGTGCCAGCAGCTTAGCCGGACAGAACTATGGCTACACCTTC	CASSLAGQNYGYTF
NA	few	TRBV7-6	TRBJ1-1	TGTGCCAGCAGCTTTGGTGACAGCATGAACACTGAAGCTTTCTTT	CASSFGDSMNTEAFF
NA	NA	TRBV20-1	TRBJ2-7	TGCAGTGCTAGGGGGGATGCCCGGGAGCAGTACTTC	CSARGDAREQYF
NA	few	TRBV15	TRBJ1-1	TGTGCCACCGACCAAGGGGGTGGCACTGAAGCTTTCTTT	CATDQGGGTEAFF
NA	once	TRBV2	TRBJ1-2	TGTGCCAGCAGTGATGACAGGCTAAACTATGGCTACACCTTC	CASSDDRLNYGYTF
TRBD1	few	TRBV11-2	TRBJ2-7	TGTGCCAGCAGCTTGATCAGGGCCCGGGACAGGGACTCTTACGAGCAGTACTTC	CASSLIRARDRDSYEQYF
TRBD1	NA	TRBV13	TRBJ1-1	TGTGCCAGCAGCTCCCGGACAGGGAAAATTTCTGAAGCTTTCTTT	CASSSRTGKISEAFF
TRBD2	many	TRBV7-6	TRBJ2-3	TGTGCCAGCAGCGGGCCGGGACTAGCGGGGGGCACAGATACGCAGTATTTT	CASSGPGLAGGTDTQYF
NA	few	TRBV5-6	TRBJ2-7	TGTGCCAGCAGCGCCCTCGCTTGGGGGGAGCAGTACTTC	CASSALAWGEQYF
NA	NA	TRBV5-1	TRBJ1-6	TGCGCCAGCAGCTTGACAGCTTATTCACCCCTCCACTTT	CASSLTAYSPLHF
TRBD2	NA	TRBV4-2	TRBJ2-3	TGTGCCAGCAGCCAGAGCGGGGGAGGCTCAGATACGCAGTATTTT	CASSQSGGGSDTQYF
NA	few	TRBV5-4	TRBJ2-3	TGTGCCAGCAGCCAATGGCCAGAAGGCACAGATACGCAGTATTTT	CASSQWPEGTDTQYF
NA	NA	TRBV5-5	TRBJ2-7	TGTGCCAGCAGCTTGGCCCAAGGAGACTACGAGCAGTACTTC	CASSLAQGDYEQYF
NA	few	TRBV2	TRBJ1-2	TGTGCCAGCGGGACTTCTTATGGCTACACCTTC	CASGTSYGYTF
NA	NA	TRBV29-1	TRBJ2-3	TGCAGCGTTGAAGGGCTAGAAGGCACAGATACGCAGTATTTT	CSVEGLEGTDTQYF
NA	NA	TRBV2	TRBJ2-1	TGTGCCACCCGGGGGACGTCGTCCTACAATGAGCAGTTCTTC	CATRGTSSYNEQFF
TRBD1	NA	TRBV20-1	TRBJ1-1	TGCAGTGCCCGGACAGGGTTGACTGAAGCTTTCTTT	CSARTGLTEAFF
NA	NA	TRBV19	TRBJ2-2	TGTGCCAGTAGTATCACGTACCCGAACACCGGGGAGCTGTTTTTT	CASSITYPNTGELFF
NA	NA	TRBV9	TRBJ1-2	TGTGCCAGCAGCCCCGGGGCGCTTGGCTACACCTTC	CASSPGALGYTF
NA	few	TRBV12-3/TRBV12-4	TRBJ1-1	TGTGCCAGCAGTTTATTTTTGAACACTGAAGCTTTCTTT	CASSLFLNTEAFF
NA	many	TRBV12-3/TRBV12-4	TRBJ1-5	TGTGCCAGCAGTTCCGATCGGGGGGCTCAGCCCCAGCATTTT	CASSSDRGAQPQHF
TRBD2	few	TRBV7-6	TRBJ2-3	TGTGCCAGCAGCATACCCGCCTCTAGCGGGGGGGCCCCAGATACGCAGTATTTT	CASSIPASSGGAPDTQYF
TRBD1	many	TRBV11-2	TRBJ2-1	TGTGCCAGCAGCGCATACTCGGGACAGACCGAGTACAATGAGCAGTTCTTC	CASSAYSGQTEYNEQFF
NA	few	TRBV19	TRBJ2-7	TGTGCCAGTAGTATAAGGACCTCGTTCTACGAGCAGTACTTC	CASSIRTSFYEQYF
TRBD1	NA	TRBV19	TRBJ2-7	TGTGCCAGCCAAACCGGGACAGGGGGAACCTACGAGCAGTACTTC	CASQTGTGGTYEQYF
NA	NA	TRBV7-2	TRBJ2-5	TGTGCCAGCAGCGGCCCGATGAGGCGAGAGACCCAGTACTTC	CASSGPMRRETQYF
TRBD1	many	TRBV7-6	TRBJ1-2	TGTGCCAGCAGCTTAGGGACAGGGGACTATGGCTACACCTTC	CASSLGTGDYGYTF
NA	NA	TRBV12-3/TRBV12-4	TRBJ1-1	TGTGCCAGCAGCCCGGGAGTCATGAACACTGAAGCTTTCTTT	CASSPGVMNTEAFF
NA	few	TRBV2	TRBJ1-5	TGTGCCAGCAGTGAAGGGTCCTGGGAGCCCCAGCATTTT	CASSEGSWEPQHF
NA	many	TRBV7-9	TRBJ1-1	TGTGCCAGCAGCTATGGGCCGGAGACTGAAGCTTTCTTT	CASSYGPETEAFF
NA	few	TRBV7-3	TRBJ2-7	TGTGCCAGCAGCCCTCTAGAACAGCAGACCTACGAGCAGTACTTC	CASSPLEQQTYEQYF
NA	NA	TRBV9	TRBJ2-1	TGTGCCAGCAGCGTAAGCGGGCGGTACACCTACAATGAGCAGTTCTTC	CASSVSGRYTYNEQFF
NA	once	TRBV29-1	TRBJ2-7	TGCAGCGTTGAAGAGACAGACACCTACGAGCAGTACTTC	CSVEETDTYEQYF
TRBD1	many	TRBV6-6	TRBJ2-3	TGTGCCAGCAGTTACGAGGACAGGGTAACGACAGATACGCAGTATTTT	CASSYEDRVTTDTQYF
NA	NA	TRBV7-9	TRBJ2-5	TGTGCCAGCAGCTTTGTGGGGGAGACCCAGTACTTC	CASSFVGETQYF
NA	few	TRBV20-1	TRBJ1-2	TGCAGTGCTAGGGCCTCCGGGACGGTGAACTATGGCTACACCTTC	CSARASGTVNYGYTF
NA	many	TRBV7-8	TRBJ1-1	TGTGCCAGCAGCTCGACCCCGTCCCTCACTGAAGCTTTCTTT	CASSSTPSLTEAFF
NA	NA	TRBV5-6	TRBJ2-1	TGTGCCAGCAGCTCGCTAGTGGGGAATGAGCAGTTCTTC	CASSSLVGNEQFF
NA	few	TRBV12-3/TRBV12-4	TRBJ1-5	TGTGCCAGCAGCCCTAACAAAGATCAGCCCCAGCATTTT	CASSPNKDQPQHF
TRBD1	NA	TRBV5-5	TRBJ2-7	TGTGCCAGCAGCTTGGGACTTTCCCGACAGGGCGCCTACGAGCAGTACTTC	CASSLGLSRQGAYEQYF
TRBD1	NA	TRBV12-3/TRBV12-4	TRBJ1-1	TGTGCCAGCAGTAACCGACAGGGGTACACTGAAGCTTTCTTT	CASSNRQGYTEAFF
NA	few	TRBV28	TRBJ1-5	TGTGCCAGCACCCTTAGGCTACAGGGTAATCATCAGCCCCAGCATTTT	CASTLRLQGNHQPQHF
NA	NA	TRBV14	TRBJ1-4	TGTGCCAGCAGCCAAGATCAGGATGGCGGGAATGAAAAACTGTTTTTT	CASSQDQDGGNEKLFF
TRBD1	few	TRBV4-1	TRBJ1-1	TGCGCCAGCAGCCAGGAGGGACAGGGTGGCGAAGCTTTCTTT	CASSQEGQGGEAFF
TRBD1	few	TRBV11-1	TRBJ2-1	TGTGCCAGCAGTTCTAATCCGGGACAGGGGGTCTACAATGAGCAGTTCTTC	CASSSNPGQGVYNEQFF
NA	NA	TRBV10-3	TRBJ2-7	TGTGCCATCAGTGGACAGGCCTACGAGCAGTACTTC	CAISGQAYEQYF
NA	NA	TRBV6-2/TRBV6-3	TRBJ2-3	TGTGCCAGCAGTTACTGGTCTTCAGATACGCAGTATTTT	CASSYWSSDTQYF
TRBD1	few	TRBV19	TRBJ1-2	TGTGCCAGCGACTTCGGACAGGGCTCTGGCTACACCTTC	CASDFGQGSGYTF
TRBD1	many	TRBV7-8	TRBJ2-7	TGTGCCAGCAGCTTCATCCAGGGGGCATCCTCCTACGAGCAGTACTTC	CASSFIQGASSYEQYF
TRBD2	NA	TRBV7-9	TRBJ2-2	TGTGCCAGCAGCTTAAGCGGGGGCGGCGACACCGGGGAGCTGTTTTTT	CASSLSGGGDTGELFF
NA	NA	TRBV4-1	TRBJ2-1	TGCGCCAGCAGCCAAGAAATAGAACCAGGAAGGGTGCAGTTCTTC	CASSQEIEPGRVQFF
TRBD1	NA	TRBV15	TRBJ2-1	TGTGCCACCAGCAGAGGAATCCTAGGGGGCTTTCTCTACAATGAGCAGTTCTTC	CATSRGILGGFLYNEQFF
NA	NA	TRBV25-1	TRBJ2-1	TGTGCCAGCAGTGAATCACTTGTAGGACAGAGATACAATGAGCAGTTCTTC	CASSESLVGQRYNEQFF
NA	NA	TRBV28	TRBJ2-5	TGTGCCAGCAGTCCCTACGGGCCTTTTCAAGAGACCCAGTACTTC	CASSPYGPFQETQYF
NA	NA	TRBV15	TRBJ2-5	TGTGCCACCGGTTACATGACCGAGGAGACCCAGTACTTC	CATGYMTEETQYF
NA	few	TRBV5-1	TRBJ1-5	TGCGCCAGCACCTTAGACGGATATAGCAATCAGCCCCAGCATTTT	CASTLDGYSNQPQHF